This entry lists 20 T cell receptor beta chains sequenced from one sample in a study of blood T cell repertoires in COVID-19. Measured with immunoSEQ multiplex PCR; TCRdb has only the in-frame clones, and not every one. Among about 120,000 clones listed, roughly 90% were seen once. The source material was peripheral blood. Receptors originate from a man between 65 and 85 years old who had recovered from COVID-19.

With respect to this clone: Germline and junction disagree at one end, which may indicate a read error. The CDR3 DNA reads TGTGCCAGCAGCTTATTCGGGACACACAACACTGAAGCTTTCTTT. Translated: CASSLFGTHNTEAFF. The rearrangement uses TRBV28 and TRBJ1-1; possible D gene TRBD1, 6 bases. The CDR3 has 15 amino acids. Germline CDR1 MDHEN, CDR2 SYDVKM.

The genes are TRBV3-1 (or the pseudogene TRBV3-2) and TRBJ2-7, with 9 bases matching TRBD2. The CDR3 runs 15 residues. V was clipped by 3 bases and J by 0 bases; unmatched bases: 3. Germline V CDR1 and CDR2: LGHDT, YNNKEL (reference sequence). DNA for the CDR3: TGTGCCAGCAGCCAGGGAGCGGGGGGCTCCTACGAGCAGTACTTC. Amino acid sequence: CASSQGAGGSYEQYF.

The chain's CDR3 is CASSPRPHRQGGYTF. The CDR3, as DNA: TGTGCCAGCAGTCCTCGACCACACCGCCAGGGTGGCTACACCTTC. V is TRBV6-5 and J is TRBJ1-2; TRBD1 might be the D (5 bases). Per germline, CDR1 MNHEY and CDR2 SVGAGI. Deletions cut 5 bases from V and 7 bases from J, with 20 bases between. The CDR3 consists of 15 residues.

This chain connects TRBV2 to TRBJ2-7, with TRBD2 identical over 7 bases. Germline CDR1 reads SNHLY; CDR2 reads FYNNEI. The CDR3 covers 15 residues. J lost 3 bases, V lost 2 bases, and 7 bases had no gene match. CDR3 DNA: TGTGCCAGCAGTGAATTGGCGGGGGATATCTACGAGCAGTACTTC. Amino acids: CASSELAGDIYEQYF.

On this clone itself: Other DNA sequences from this sample encode an identical CDR3 as well. V and J are TRBV7-2 and TRBJ2-7; 8 bases are a match to TRBD2. The J segment lost 4 bases and the V segment lost 1 base, leaving 6 bases of the junction unmatched. This CDR3 is built from 15 residues. The germline V gene has CDR1 SGHTA and CDR2 FQGNSA. CDR3 nucleotide sequence: TGTGCCAGCAGCTTAGGAGGGAGCGGGGGTTACGAGCAGTACTTC. Its protein is CASSLGGSGGYEQYF.

The chain couples TRBV5-1 to TRBJ2-5, with D maybe TRBD2 (5 bases). V lost 6 bases and J lost 0, with 9 bases in between. The CDR3 totals 13 residues. Per the germline V gene, CDR1 is SGHRS and CDR2 is YFSETQ. Here the CDR3 DNA reads TGCGCCAGCAATTGGGAGAACCAAGAGACCCAGTACTTC. This codes for CASNWENQETQYF.

The chain is built from TRBV19 and TRBJ2-1, with D tentatively TRBD2 (5 bases). Between the trimmed V and J ends, which lost 0 bases and 0 bases, there was a span of 6 bases. Germline V gene sequence: CDR1 LNHDA, CDR2 SQIVND (reference sequence). The CDR3 runs to 15 residues. The CDR3 bases are TGTGCCAGTAGTATAGACAGCGGCTCCTACAATGAGCAGTTCTTC. It encodes CASSIDSGSYNEQFF.

This chain connects TRBV10-3 to TRBJ1-2; D unresolved. The V end lost 0 bases, the J end lost 8 bases, and 19 bases lay between the germline ends. CDR1 and CDR2 (germline): ENHRY, SYGVKD. The CDR3 is 16 amino acids. CDR3 loop: CAISESNTAVGAGYTF. CDR3 coding DNA: TGTGCCATCAGTGAGTCGAATACGGCGGTCGGTGCGGGCTACACCTTC.

This rearrangement joins TRBV29-1 to TRBJ1-2; the D is unclear. Deletions cut 2 bases from V and 5 bases from J, with 6 bases between. The CDR3 contains 11 residues. Per germline, CDR1 SQVTM and CDR2 ANQGSEA. The CDR3 DNA sequence: TGCAGCGTTGAACGGTCTTATGGCTACACCTTC. The encoded protein is CSVERSYGYTF.

This sequence joins TRBV28 and TRBJ2-5; a possible D gene is TRBD1 (6 bases). Trimming left V 2 bases short and J 4 bases short, with 14 bases between. The germline gives CDR1 MDHEN, CDR2 SYDVKM. The CDR3 sequence is 15 residues long. In nucleotides, the CDR3 is TGTGCCAGCAGTTTACCCGCAGGACAGAGAGAGACCCAGTACTTC. It translates to CASSLPAGQRETQYF.

The rearrangement uses TRBV12-3 or TRBV12-4 and TRBJ2-3, with D possibly TRBD2 on 5 matching bases. V dropped 6 bases and J dropped 4 bases, with 11 bases sitting between them. The CDR3 is made up of 13 amino acids. CDR3 bases: TGTGCCAGCAGCCACTCGGAGGCAGATACGCAGTATTTT. Its protein product is CASSHSEADTQYF.

This rearrangement joins TRBV19 to TRBJ2-3, with 10 bases matching TRBD2. The germline V gene encodes CDR1 LNHDA and CDR2 SQIVND (reference sequence). The CDR3 spans 14 residues. V dropped 4 bases and J dropped 4; count of bases not matched to a gene: 2. The CDR3 nucleotides read TGTGCCAGTAGTAAGCGGGAGGGTCCAGATACGCAGTATTTT. Protein: CASSKREGPDTQYF.

This chain connects TRBV28 to TRBJ1-2; D uncertain. The V end lost 3 bases, the J end lost 5 bases, and 7 bases lay between the germline ends. CDR1 is MDHEN and CDR2 is SYDVKM in the germline V gene. The CDR3 loop spans 12 amino acids. In nucleotides, the CDR3 is TGTGCCAGCAGTTTCTCAGGTTATGGCTACACCTTC. Translated: CASSFSGYGYTF.

V is TRBV12-3 or TRBV12-4 and J is TRBJ1-1, with 9 bases aligning to TRBD1. With V trimmed by 5 bases and J by 10 bases, 8 bases remained unmatched. The CDR3 extends over 13 amino acids. CDR3 residues: CASSLNLQGAAFF. CDR3 DNA: TGTGCCAGCAGTCTTAACTTACAGGGGGCAGCTTTCTTT.

This clone was counted once. V gene TRBV27 combines with J gene TRBJ1-6, with 7 bases fitting TRBD1. CDR1 and CDR2 from the germline V gene are MNHEY and SMNVEV (reference sequence). The CDR3 totals 14 residues. V dropped 5 bases and J dropped 5; count of bases not matched to a gene: 3. This CDR3 reads CASSPGTDNSPLHF. CDR3 nucleotides: TGTGCCAGCAGTCCCGGGACAGATAATTCACCCCTCCACTTT.

This clone has only one observation. The V and J genes are TRBV9 and TRBJ2-5; D is perhaps TRBD2 (6 bases). V dropped 4 bases and J dropped 7 bases, with 14 bases sitting between them. This CDR3 spans 13 amino acids. Germline V gene sequence: CDR1 SGDLS, CDR2 YYNGEE. The DNA for the CDR3 is TGTGCCAGCAGCCGGGAGCAACGGGGGACCCAGTACTTC. It yields the protein CASSREQRGTQYF.

The J gene is TRBJ1-5, the V gene TRBV18; the match to TRBD1 covers 7 bases. The length of the CDR3 is 17 residues. Looked up from germline, CDR1 is KGHSH and CDR2 is LQKENI. The J segment lost 5 bases and the V segment lost 2 bases, leaving 12 bases of the junction unmatched. Here the CDR3 DNA reads TGTGCCAGCTCACCAGTCATGGCGACAGGGTTGGATCAGCCCCAGCATTTT. Its translation: CASSPVMATGLDQPQHF.

This chain connects TRBV20-1 to TRBJ2-1, with 12 bases lining up with TRBD2. Germline V gene lookup returns CDR1 DFQATT and CDR2 SNEGSKA (reference sequence). The CDR3 sequence is 15 residues long. J gave up 7 bases and V 3 bases, and 7 bases lay outside the gene matches. The CDR3 DNA reads TGCAGTGCTAGTCGACTAGCGGGAGCATTTAATGAGCAGTTCTTC. Translated, it gives CSASRLAGAFNEQFF.

This chain joins TRBV28 and TRBJ1-5; 9 positions match TRBD1. The CDR3 loop spans 15 amino acids. Germline CDR1 and CDR2: MDHEN and SYDVKM. V was clipped by 6 bases and J by 7 bases; unmatched bases: 10. The CDR3 DNA reads as TGTGCCAGCAGCTCCCCCGGACAGGGGTGGCAGCCCCAGCATTTT. It codes for CASSSPGQGWQPQHF.

This chain connects TRBV10-1 to TRBJ2-5; 14 nucleotides agree with TRBD2. There are 16 residues in the CDR3. Unmatched junction bases numbered 2, after V lost 3 bases and J lost 2 bases. Germline V gives CDR1 WNHNN, CDR2 SYGVQD (reference sequence). The CDR3 loop is CASSEGLAGGQETQYF. The CDR3 DNA reads as TGCGCCAGCAGTGAAGGACTAGCGGGGGGTCAAGAGACCCAGTACTTC.